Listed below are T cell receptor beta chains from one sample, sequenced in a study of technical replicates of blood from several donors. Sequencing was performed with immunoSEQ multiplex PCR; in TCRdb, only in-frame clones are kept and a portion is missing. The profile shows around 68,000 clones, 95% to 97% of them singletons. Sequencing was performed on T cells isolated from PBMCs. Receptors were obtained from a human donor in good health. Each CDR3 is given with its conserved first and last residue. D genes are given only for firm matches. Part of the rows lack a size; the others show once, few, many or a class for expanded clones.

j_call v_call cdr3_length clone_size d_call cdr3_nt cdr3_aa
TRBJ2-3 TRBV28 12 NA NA TGTGCCAGTTCCAGGGCCACAGATACGCAGTATTTT CASSRATDTQYF
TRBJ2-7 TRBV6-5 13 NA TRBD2 TGTGCCAGCAGTTATAGGACTAGTTACGAGCAGTACTTC CASSYRTSYEQYF
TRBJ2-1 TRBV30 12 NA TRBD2 TGTGCCTGGAAGCGGGGGCCGGATGAGCAGTTCTTC CAWKRGPDEQFF
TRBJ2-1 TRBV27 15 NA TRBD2 TGTGCCAGCCGGTACCGGGGTGCGGGAGACAATGAGCAGTTCTTC CASRYRGAGDNEQFF
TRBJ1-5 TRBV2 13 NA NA TGTGCCAGCCGGGATTTAGGCAATCAGCCCCAGCATTTT CASRDLGNQPQHF
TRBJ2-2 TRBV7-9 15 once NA TGTGCCAGCAGCTCAAGCGGGCCGAACACCGGGGAGCTGTTTTTT CASSSSGPNTGELFF
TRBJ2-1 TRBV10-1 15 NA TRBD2 TGCGCCAGCAGTCGCGGGAGGGCCTCATCCAATGAGCAGTTCTTC CASSRGRASSNEQFF
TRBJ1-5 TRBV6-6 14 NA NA TGTGCCAGCAGTTACCTCACAGCGGGTCAGCCCCAGCATTTT CASSYLTAGQPQHF
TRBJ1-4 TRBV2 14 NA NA TGTGCCAGCACCCCTGTCTTGGGCTCAGGAAAACTGTTTTTT CASTPVLGSGKLFF
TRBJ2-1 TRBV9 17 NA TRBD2 TGTGCCAGCAGCGTAGAGGGTCGGACTAGCAGGGCCAATGAGCAGTTCTTC CASSVEGRTSRANEQFF
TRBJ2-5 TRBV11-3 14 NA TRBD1 TGTGCCAGCAGCTCCCAGGGGGCCGGAGAGACCCAGTACTTC CASSSQGAGETQYF
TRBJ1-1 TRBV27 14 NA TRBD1 TGTGCCAGCAGAGCGACAGGGAGATACACTGAAGCTTTCTTT CASRATGRYTEAFF
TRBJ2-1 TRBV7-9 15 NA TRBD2 TGTGCCAGCAGCCTGTTAGCGGGATCGGAAGGTGAGCAGTTCTTC CASSLLAGSEGEQFF
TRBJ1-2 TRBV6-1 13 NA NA TGTGCCAGCAGTGAGTACAGGAACTATGGCTACACCTTC CASSEYRNYGYTF
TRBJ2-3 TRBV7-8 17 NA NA TGTGCCAGCAGCTTAGCTTTGGAGGGACCTAGCACAGATACGCAGTATTTT CASSLALEGPSTDTQYF
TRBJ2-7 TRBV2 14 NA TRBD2 TGTGCCAGCAGTTTAGCGGGAGGGCCAGCCGAGCAGTACTTC CASSLAGGPAEQYF
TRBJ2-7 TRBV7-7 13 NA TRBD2 TGTGCTAGCAGCCCTAGCGGGAGTAACGAGCAGTACTTC CASSPSGSNEQYF
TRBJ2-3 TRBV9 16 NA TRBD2 TGTGCCAGCAGCGCGATTCTAGCGGGAGCTGCAGATACGCAGTATTTT CASSAILAGAADTQYF
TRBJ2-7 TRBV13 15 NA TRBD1 TGTGCCAGCAGCTTAGGGCCCTACAGGGGGAACGAGCAGTACTTC CASSLGPYRGNEQYF
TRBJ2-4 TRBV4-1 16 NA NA TGCGCCAGCAGCCAAGCTGACTCTATAGCCAAAAACATTCAGTACTTC CASSQADSIAKNIQYF
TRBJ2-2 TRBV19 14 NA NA TGTGCCAGTAGTATCAGGGAACACACCGGGGAGCTGTTTTTT CASSIREHTGELFF
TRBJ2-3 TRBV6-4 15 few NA TGTGCCAGCAGTGACGGGGCAGGATCCACAGATACGCAGTATTTT CASSDGAGSTDTQYF
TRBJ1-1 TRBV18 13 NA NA TGTGCCAGCCGGCGGGGGGGCAACACTGAAGCTTTCTTT CASRRGGNTEAFF
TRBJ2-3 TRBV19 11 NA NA TGTGCCAGTAAAGAGCCAGATACGCAGTATTTT CASKEPDTQYF
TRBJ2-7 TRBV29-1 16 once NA TGCAGCGTTCTCGCGAACGCCGATGACAGCTCCTACGAGCAGTACTTC CSVLANADDSSYEQYF
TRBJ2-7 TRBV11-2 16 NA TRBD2 TGTGCCAGCAGCTGGGGACTAGCGGGAGGGGTCTACGAGCAGTACTTC CASSWGLAGGVYEQYF
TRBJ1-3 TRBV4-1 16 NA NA TGCGCCAGCAGCCACCGAGGGGGGGCCGGTGGAAACACCATATATTTT CASSHRGGAGGNTIYF
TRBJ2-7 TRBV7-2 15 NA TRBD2 TGTGCCAGCAGCTTATCCCTAGCGGGAACCTACGAGCAGTACTTC CASSLSLAGTYEQYF
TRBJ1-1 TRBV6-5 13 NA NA TGTGCCAGCAGTTACACGAGGAACACTGAAGCTTTCTTT CASSYTRNTEAFF
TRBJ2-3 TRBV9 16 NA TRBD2 TGTGCCAGCAGCGGCCGACTAGCGGATAGCACAGATACGCAGTATTTT CASSGRLADSTDTQYF
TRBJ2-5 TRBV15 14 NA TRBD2 TGTGCCACCAGCAGATCTAGCGGGAGGGAGACCCAGTACTTC CATSRSSGRETQYF
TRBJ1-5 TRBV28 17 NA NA TGTGCCAGCACACCCCCGAAGGAGCTGCGCCCCCATCAGCCCCAGCATTTT CASTPPKELRPHQPQHF
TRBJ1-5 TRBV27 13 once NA TGTGCCAGTACAGGACATTACAATCAGCCCCAGCATTTT CASTGHYNQPQHF
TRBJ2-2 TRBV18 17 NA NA TGTGCCAGCTCACCAAATCTAGGCAGGGCGAACACCGGGGAGCTGTTTTTT CASSPNLGRANTGELFF
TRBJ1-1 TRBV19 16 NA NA TGTGCCAGTAGTATCTTACGGACAGACCCGGGCACTGAAGCTTTCTTT CASSILRTDPGTEAFF
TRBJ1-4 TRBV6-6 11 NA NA TGTGCCAGCAGTATCTCCGAAAAACTGTTTTTT CASSISEKLFF
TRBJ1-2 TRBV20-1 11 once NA TGCAGTGCTCCCCAGGGGCCGGGCTACACCTTC CSAPQGPGYTF
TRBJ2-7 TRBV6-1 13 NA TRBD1 TGTGCCAGCGGGACAGGGTCATCCTACGAGCAGTACTTC CASGTGSSYEQYF
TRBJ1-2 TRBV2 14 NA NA TGTGCCAGCAGTGAGACAGCCCCTAACTATGGCTACACCTTC CASSETAPNYGYTF
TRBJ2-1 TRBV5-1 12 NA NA TGCGCCAGCAGCCTGATGCGCAATGAGCAGTTCTTC CASSLMRNEQFF
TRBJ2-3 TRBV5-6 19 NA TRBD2 TGTGCCAGCAGCTTAGTGCCCCGGGCGGGAGAGTTCGCGAAGGTTACGCAGTATTTT CASSLVPRAGEFAKVTQYF
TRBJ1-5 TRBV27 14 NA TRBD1 TGTGCCAGCAGTTTCACAGGGGAGAATCAGCCCCAGCATTTT CASSFTGENQPQHF
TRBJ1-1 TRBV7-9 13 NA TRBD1 TGTGCCAGCAGCTGGACAGGGGACACTGAAGCTTTCTTT CASSWTGDTEAFF
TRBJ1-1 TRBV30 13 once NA TGTGCCTGCTTGGGGAGGGAACACACTGAAGCTTTCTTT CACLGREHTEAFF
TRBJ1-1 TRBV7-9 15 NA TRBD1 TGTGCCAGCACCCACGGAGGGACAGGGAACACTGAAGCTTTCTTT CASTHGGTGNTEAFF
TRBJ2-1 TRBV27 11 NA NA TGTGCCAGCAGTGAGCGACAGAAGCAGTTCTTC CASSERQKQFF
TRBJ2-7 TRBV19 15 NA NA TGTGCCAGTAGTATAGGGGGGACTTACTCCTACGAGCAGTACTTC CASSIGGTYSYEQYF
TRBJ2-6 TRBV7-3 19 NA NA TGTGCCAGCAGCCCCTGGCCCGCCGGACTTCTCTCTGGGGCCAACGTCCTGACTTTC CASSPWPAGLLSGANVLTF
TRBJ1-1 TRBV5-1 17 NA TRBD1 TGCGCCAGCAGCGTCAGCAGGGGGCGAGAGGTGAACACTGAAGCTTTCTTT CASSVSRGREVNTEAFF
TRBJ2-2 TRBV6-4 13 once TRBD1 TGTGTCATACAGGGGCTCGTGACCGGGGAGCTGTTTTTT CVIQGLVTGELFF
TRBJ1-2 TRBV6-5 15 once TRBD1 TGTGCCAGCAGTTACTCGGACAGGGCCTACTATGGCTACACCTTC CASSYSDRAYYGYTF
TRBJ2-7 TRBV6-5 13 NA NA TGTGCCAGCATAGCGGCCTCCTCCTACGAGCAGTACTTC CASIAASSYEQYF
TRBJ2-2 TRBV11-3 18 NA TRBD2 TGTGCCAGCAGCTTAGATGGGCTTGCGGGAGGTCACACCGGGGAGCTGTTTTTT CASSLDGLAGGHTGELFF